Shown below are 8 T cell receptor beta chains from a single sample sequenced in a study of T cell responses to AZD1222 COVID-19 vaccine. The table came from immunoSEQ multiplex PCR; TCRdb's copy has only in-frame clones and leaves some out. The data show about 80,000 clones, approximately 90% seen once. The starting material was peripheral blood, obtained 28 days after the second AZD1222 dose. The receptors were gathered from an adult who received the AZD1222 COVID-19 vaccine.

This chain links TRBV5-1 with TRBJ2-2; 7 positions agree with TRBD2. The V gene's germline CDR1 is SGHRS and CDR2 YFSETQ. The CDR3 has 15 amino acids. Trimming removed 7 bases from V and 7 bases from J; junction bases left unmatched: 13. The CDR3 reads CASREGTKVDGELFF. The CDR3 DNA follows: TGCGCCAGCCGGGAAGGGACTAAAGTCGACGGGGAGCTGTTTTTT.

CDR3 sequence: CASSLVDRGTGELFF. CDR3 DNA: TGTGCCAGCAGCTTAGTGGACAGGGGCACCGGGGAGCTGTTTTTT. V gene TRBV11-1 combines with J gene TRBJ2-2; 9 bases align to TRBD1. The CDR3 loop spans 15 amino acids. Germline CDR1 is SGHAT and CDR2 is FQDESV (reference sequence). Losses at the gene ends were 1 base for V and 4 bases for J; bases not matched to a gene: 1.

The table lists this clone with a count of one. The chain uses TRBV14 and TRBJ2-7; D call uncertain. From germline, CDR1 is SGHDN and CDR2 FVKESK. The V end lost 0 bases, the J end lost 0 bases, and 15 bases lay between the germline ends. There are 17 residues in the CDR3. The CDR3 DNA is TGTGCCAGCAGCCAAGATCTGTCCCCCGGTTACTCCTACGAGCAGTACTTC. Translated, it gives CASSQDLSPGYSYEQYF.

CDR3 amino acids: CSVRSSTSTDTQYF. CDR3 DNA: TGCAGCGTTCGATCTTCAACTAGCACAGATACGCAGTATTTT. V usage is TRBV29-1 and J usage is TRBJ2-3; no reliable D call. This CDR3 comprises 14 residues. The germline V gene encodes CDR1 SQVTM and CDR2 ANQGSEA. The V gene lost 5 bases and the J gene lost 0 bases, with 12 bases spanning the gap.

V usage is TRBV28 and J usage is TRBJ1-5; no firm D call. Germline V gives CDR1 MDHEN, CDR2 SYDVKM. This CDR3 comprises 14 residues. V was trimmed by 6 bases and J by 0 bases, leaving 9 bases between them. DNA of the CDR3: TGTGCCAGCAGGGTAAACCCTAGCAATCAGCCCCAGCATTTT. It translates to CASRVNPSNQPQHF. Based on the CDR3 plus reference TRBV28 and TRBJ1-5, the full variable domain is DVKVTQSSRYLVKRTGEKVFLECVQDMDHENMFWYRQDPGLGLRLIYFSYDVKMKEKGDIPEGYSVSREKKERFSLILESASTNQTSMYLCASRVNPSNQPQHFGDGTRLSIL.

The V gene is TRBV18, the J gene TRBJ2-2; TRBD1 might be the D (6 bases). V gave up 0 bases and J gave up 4 bases, with 15 bases separating them. The CDR3 consists of 17 residues. The germline gives CDR1 KGHSH, CDR2 LQKENI. The CDR3 DNA sequence: TGTGCCAGCTCACCACCCGCACAACAGGGTCGCACCGGGGAGCTGTTTTTT. This encodes CASSPPAQQGRTGELFF.

The chain is built from TRBV30 and TRBJ2-7, with unresolved D. This CDR3 contains 14 residues. CDR1 and CDR2 from the germline V gene are GTSNPN and SVGIG (reference sequence). Trimming took 2 bases from V and 6 from J, leaving 17 bases between them. CDR3 sequence reads: CAWSLWRLQLEQYF. CDR3 nucleotides: TGTGCCTGGAGTCTGTGGCGGTTGCAGCTCGAGCAGTACTTC.

The genes are TRBV23-1 and TRBJ1-3; a weak D match, TRBD1 (5 bases). TRBV23-1 falls under the ORF class, with uncertain function. Trimming stripped 8 bases from V and 2 bases from J, with 10 bases between. This CDR3 spans 13 amino acids. The CDR3 DNA follows: TGCGCCAGCGGGACGGTTCCTGGAAACACCATATATTTT. Its translation is CASGTVPGNTIYF.